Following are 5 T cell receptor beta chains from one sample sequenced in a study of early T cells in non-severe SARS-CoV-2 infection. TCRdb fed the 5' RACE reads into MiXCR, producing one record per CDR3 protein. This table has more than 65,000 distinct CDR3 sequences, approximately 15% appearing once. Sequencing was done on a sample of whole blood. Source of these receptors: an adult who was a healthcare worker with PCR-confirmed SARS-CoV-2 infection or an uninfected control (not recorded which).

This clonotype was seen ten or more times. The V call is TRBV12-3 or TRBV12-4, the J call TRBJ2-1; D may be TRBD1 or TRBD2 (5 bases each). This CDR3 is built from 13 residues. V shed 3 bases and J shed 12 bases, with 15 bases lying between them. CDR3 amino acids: CASSLGTGDMQFF. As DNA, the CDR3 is TGTGCCAGCAGTTTGGGGACGGGCGACATGCAGTTCTTC.

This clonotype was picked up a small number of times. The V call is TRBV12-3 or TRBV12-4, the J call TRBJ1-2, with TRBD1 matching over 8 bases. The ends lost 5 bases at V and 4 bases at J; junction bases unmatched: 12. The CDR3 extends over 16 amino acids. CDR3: CASSPETGEFSYGYTF. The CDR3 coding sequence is TGTGCCAGCAGTCCCGAGACAGGGGAATTCAGCTATGGCTACACCTTC.

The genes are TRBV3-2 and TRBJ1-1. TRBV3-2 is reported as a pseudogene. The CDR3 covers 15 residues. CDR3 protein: CASARGDLMNTEAFF. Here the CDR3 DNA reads TGTGCCAGCGCGCGAGGGGATTTGATGAACACTGAAGCTTTCTTT.

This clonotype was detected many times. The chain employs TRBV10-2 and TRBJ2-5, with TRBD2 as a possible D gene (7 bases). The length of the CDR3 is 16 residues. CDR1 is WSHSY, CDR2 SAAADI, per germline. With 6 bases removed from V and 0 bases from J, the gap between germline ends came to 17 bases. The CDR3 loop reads CASSDEGGPDQETQYF. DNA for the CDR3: TGCGCCAGCAGCGATGAGGGGGGGCCGGACCAAGAGACCCAGTACTTC.

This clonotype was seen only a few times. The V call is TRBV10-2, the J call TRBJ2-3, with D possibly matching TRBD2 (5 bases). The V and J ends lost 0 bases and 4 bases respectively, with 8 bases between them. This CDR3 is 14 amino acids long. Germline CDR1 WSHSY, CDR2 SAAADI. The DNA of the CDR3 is TGCGCCAGCAGTGAGTCGTTGGGAGCAGATACGCAGTATTTT. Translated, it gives CASSESLGADTQYF.